Listed here is a single T cell receptor (beta chain). As yet, its antigen is unknown. The CDR3 totals 14 residues. Trimming removed 1 base at V and 1 base at J, with 5 bases between. Germline V gene data show CDR1 as SGHDN and CDR2 as FVKESK. Clones were read by immunoSEQ multiplex PCR, and TCRdb kept only the in-frame ones, dropping some. The sample lists approximately 640,000 clones; roughly 91% were seen once. This record belongs to a study of shared clonotypes between healthy human individuals. CD45RO+ cells went into CD8 memory alongside CCR7-negative CD45RA+ TemRA cells. Findings of the study overall: Among non-shared clonotypes, generation probabilities were lower than among those shared by all four donors. Genetic and exposure-history diversity was limited by the few donors.

The sequencing sample was made of memory CD8+ T cells from PBMCs. Subset noted: CD45RO+ cells pooled with CCR7-negative TemRA cells. The origin of this receptor is a man between 18 and 29 years old in good health. Some clones in this sample may be carry-over from other donors' samples. The V gene is TRBV14, the J gene TRBJ2-4; D is undetermined. The CDR3 loop reads CASSQASAKNIQYF. CDR3 nucleotide sequence: TGTGCCAGCAGCCAAGCCAGCGCCAAAAACATTCAGTACTTC. Filled out from reference TRBV14 and TRBJ2-4, the complete variable domain reads EAGVTQFPSHSVIEKGQTVTLRCDPISGHDNLYWYRRVMGKEIKFLLHFVKESKQDESGMPNNRFLAERTGGTYSTLKVQPAELEDSGVYFCASSQASAKNIQYFGAGTRLSVL.